The TCR beta chain under discussion was sequenced for a study of Ad26.COV2.S vaccination and SARS-CoV-2 variants. Whole-study context: Ad26.COV2.S shots went into the muscle once or twice, 56 days apart.

As to treatment: 15 to 20 received Ad26.COV2.S at low or high dose, single or two shots; roughly five received placebo; per-sample allocation not given. Day 63 after the first vaccine or placebo injection was the time point for sampling. The vaccine delivered Wuhan-strain SARS-CoV-2 spike through an Ad26 vector. General study findings and limits: Post-vaccination spike-specific CD8+ and CD4+ T cell responses reportedly had substantial breadth. Breadth of non-spike TCRs did not differ between vaccinees and placebo recipients.

Per germline, CDR1 GTSNPN and CDR2 SVGIG (reference sequence). The V end was cut by 0 bases, the J end by 5 bases, with 4 bases between. The CDR3 has 11 amino acids. The data were produced by immunoSEQ multiplex PCR, yet TCRdb's version contains in-frame clones alone and is incomplete. The table records roughly 700,000 clones, 89% of them present only once. As to this clone: Antigen specificity is unknown. Other DNA sequences in this specimen translate into the identical CDR3.

This sample comprised peripheral blood, obtained in a trial of Ad26.COV2.S vaccine versus placebo. This TCR came from a person aged 18-65 years who received the Ad26.COV2.S COVID-19 vaccine or a placebo. J is TRBJ2-5 and V is TRBV30; D unclear. This CDR3 is CAWSVAETQYF. The CDR3 DNA follows: TGTGCCTGGAGTGTTGCGGAGACCCAGTACTTC.